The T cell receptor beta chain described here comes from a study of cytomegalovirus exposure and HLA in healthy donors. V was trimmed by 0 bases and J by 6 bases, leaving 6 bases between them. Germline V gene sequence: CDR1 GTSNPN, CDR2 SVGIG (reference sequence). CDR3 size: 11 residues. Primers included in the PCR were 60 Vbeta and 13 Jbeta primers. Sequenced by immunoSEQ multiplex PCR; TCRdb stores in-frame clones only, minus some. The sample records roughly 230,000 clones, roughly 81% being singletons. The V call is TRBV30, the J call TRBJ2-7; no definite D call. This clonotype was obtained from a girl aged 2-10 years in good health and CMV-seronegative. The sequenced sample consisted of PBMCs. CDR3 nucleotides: TGTGCCTGGAGTGTAGTGAGCGAGCAGTACTTC. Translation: CAWSVVSEQYF.